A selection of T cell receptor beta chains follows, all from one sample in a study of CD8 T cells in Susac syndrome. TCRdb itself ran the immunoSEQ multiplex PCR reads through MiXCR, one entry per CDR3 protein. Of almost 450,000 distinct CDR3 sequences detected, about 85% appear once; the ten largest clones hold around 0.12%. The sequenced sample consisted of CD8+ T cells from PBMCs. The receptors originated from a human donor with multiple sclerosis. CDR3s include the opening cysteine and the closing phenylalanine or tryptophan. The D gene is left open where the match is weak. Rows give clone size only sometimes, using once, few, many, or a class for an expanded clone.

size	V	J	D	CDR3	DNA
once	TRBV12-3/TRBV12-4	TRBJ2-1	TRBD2	CASTYLAGGPPDEQFF	TGTGCCAGCACCTATTTAGCGGGGGGGCCTCCGGATGAGCAGTTCTTC
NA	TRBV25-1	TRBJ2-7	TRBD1	CASSDNTGTVSSYEQYF	TGTGCCAGCAGTGACAATACCGGGACAGTGAGCTCCTACGAGCAGTACTTC
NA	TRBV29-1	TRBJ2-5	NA	CSVDAVETQYF	TGCAGCGTTGATGCTGTAGAGACCCAGTACTTC
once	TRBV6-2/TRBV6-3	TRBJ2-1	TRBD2	CASSYLSGGASEQFF	TGTGCCAGCAGTTACCTTAGCGGGGGGGCATCTGAGCAGTTCTTC
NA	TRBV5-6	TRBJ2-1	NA	CASSLFQGYNEQFF	TGTGCCAGCAGCTTGTTCCAGGGCTACAATGAGCAGTTCTTC
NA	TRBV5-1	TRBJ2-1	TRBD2	CASSLVPSGGYNEQFF	TGCGCCAGCAGCTTGGTACCTAGCGGGGGGTACAATGAGCAGTTCTTC
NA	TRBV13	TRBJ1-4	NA	CASSLGSKGANEKLFF	TGTGCCAGCAGCTTAGGATCCAAAGGGGCCAATGAAAAACTGTTTTTT
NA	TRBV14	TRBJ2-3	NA	CASSHNRADQYF	TGTGCCAGCAGCCATAACAGGGCTGATCAGTATTTT
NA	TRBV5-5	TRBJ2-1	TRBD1	CASSQGQGAYNEQFF	TGTGCCAGCAGCCAAGGACAGGGGGCCTACAATGAGCAGTTCTTC
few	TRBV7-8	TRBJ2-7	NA	CASSETYEQYF	TGTGCCAGCAGTGAGACCTACGAGCAGTACTTC